This T cell receptor beta chain is drawn from a study of shared clonotypes between healthy human individuals. Measured with immunoSEQ multiplex PCR; TCRdb has only the in-frame clones, and not every one. There are about half a million clones in the sample; 79% occur only once, and 10% to 15% lies in the top ten. Sequenced input: PBMCs. This TCR came from a middle-aged woman in good health. Some clones in this sample may be carry-over from other donors' samples.

The CDR3 loop is CASSLDLAYYVEQYF. CDR3 sequence (DNA): TGTGCCAGCAGCTTAGATCTAGCGTACTACGTGGAGCAGTACTTC. This sequence joins TRBV7-9 and TRBJ2-7; weak D call: TRBD2 (6 bases). V was pared by 1 base and J by 7 bases, with 17 bases between. The CDR3 has 15 amino acids. The germline CDR1 and CDR2 sequences are SEHNR and FQNEAQ (reference sequence).